Below, 12 T cell receptor beta chains from the same sample are listed, as sequenced in a study of blood T cell repertoires in COVID-19 (dated by TCRdb to about 2020). The library was built by means of the immunoSEQ multiplex PCR assay. TCRdb provides this immuneACCESS table in a form limited to in-frame rearrangements. Some clones are lacking; in checked studies, under half of them reflect an unresolved V gene, and why the rest are absent is not known. The sample table records more than 250,000 clones; about 86% of these occur just once. In total, the top ten clones hold about 1.2% of the sample. The sequencing sample was made of peripheral blood. The receptors stem from a woman in her forties or fifties with acute or convalescent COVID-19.

This clone was picked up one time. This chain connects TRBV5-1 to TRBJ1-6, with 7 bases that match TRBD1. V lost 0 bases and J lost 5; bases outside the gene matches: 2. The CDR3 has 15 amino acids. Germline lookup yields CDR1 SGHRS and CDR2 YFSETQ. The DNA for the CDR3 is TGCGCCAGCAGCTTGGAGAGGGGGCATAATTCACCCCTCCACTTT. Its protein product is CASSLERGHNSPLHF.

The rearrangement joins TRBV30 to TRBJ1-4, with D tentatively TRBD1 (6 bases). V lost 4 bases to trimming and J lost 1 base, with 10 bases between them. The CDR3 runs 14 residues. The germline CDR1 and CDR2 sequences are GTSNPN and SVGIG (reference sequence). The CDR3 loop reads CAWTRGVTNEKLFF. The CDR3 coding sequence is TGTGCCTGGACCAGGGGAGTAACTAATGAAAAACTGTTTTTT.

The V call is TRBV9, the J call TRBJ2-3; no definite D call. The V gene's germline CDR1 is SGDLS and CDR2 YYNGEE. The CDR3 contains 13 residues. Trimming left V 3 bases short and J 4 bases short, with 9 bases between. The CDR3 bases are TGTGCCAGCAGCGAAAGACAAGCAGATACGCAGTATTTT. The encoded protein is CASSERQADTQYF.

This rearrangement joins TRBV7-2 to TRBJ2-2; 9 bases line up with TRBD1. Germline V gene sequence: CDR1 SGHTA, CDR2 FQGNSA. The CDR3 runs to 16 residues. V shed 5 bases, J shed 5 bases, and the junction held 9 bases outside the gene matches. CDR3 residues: CASSDRTGGPTGELFF. The CDR3 nucleotides read TGTGCCAGCAGCGATAGAACAGGGGGCCCTACCGGGGAGCTGTTTTTT.

The chain combines TRBV2 with TRBJ2-2; tentatively, D is TRBD2 (6 bases). Germline assignment: CDR1 SNHLY and CDR2 FYNNEI. This CDR3 comprises 16 residues. V was clipped by 2 bases and J by 0 bases, with 10 bases between them. CDR3 sequence (DNA): TGTGCCAGCAGTGAACAGGGCGGGACGAACACCGGGGAGCTGTTTTTT. The encoded protein is CASSEQGGTNTGELFF.

J is TRBJ2-5 and V is TRBV3-1 (or the pseudogene TRBV3-2), with D uncertain. This CDR3 contains 12 residues. The V gene lost 4 bases and the J gene lost 3 bases, with 6 bases spanning the gap. Germline CDR1 and CDR2: LGHDT and YNNKEL (reference sequence). The CDR3 region has the DNA TGTGCCAGCAGCCCGTATAAAGAGACCCAGTACTTC. The encoded protein is CASSPYKETQYF.

The chain recombines TRBV10-3 with TRBJ2-5; tentatively, D is TRBD2 (5 bases). V was cut by 8 bases and J by 4 bases, with 17 bases left in between. Germline values: CDR1 ENHRY, CDR2 SYGVKD. This CDR3 has 14 residues. The CDR3 DNA follows: TGTGCCATCGGTATTGGTTTTCGGGGAGAGACCCAGTACTTC. This translates into CAIGIGFRGETQYF.

This chain joins TRBV5-6 and TRBJ1-2, with TRBD1 matching 8 bases. The CDR3 loop spans 14 amino acids. Germline CDR1 and CDR2: SGHDT and YYEEEE. Losses at the gene ends were 4 bases for V and 3 bases for J; bases not matched to a gene: 5. The CDR3 sequence: CASSPRGRDYGYTF. CDR3 bases: TGTGCCAGCAGCCCCAGGGGGCGCGACTATGGCTACACCTTC.

V gene TRBV7-9 combines with J gene TRBJ1-1; 8 nucleotides match TRBD1. Germline V gene sequence: CDR1 SEHNR, CDR2 FQNEAQ (reference sequence). The CDR3 runs 14 residues. J lost 3 bases, V lost 5 bases, and 5 bases had no gene match. The CDR3 protein is CASSPTGEDTEAFF. The CDR3 DNA reads TGTGCCAGCAGCCCGACAGGGGAGGACACTGAAGCTTTCTTT.

In this sample, this clone turned up a few times. The rearrangement uses TRBV5-1 and TRBJ1-6, with D tentatively TRBD1 (5 bases). The length of the CDR3 is 15 residues. Per the germline V gene, CDR1 is SGHRS and CDR2 is YFSETQ. Trimming removed 0 bases at V and 11 bases at J, with 15 bases between. The CDR3 loop reads CASSLGVQGRAPLHF. CDR3 coding DNA: TGCGCCAGCAGCTTGGGGGTTCAGGGCCGCGCACCCCTCCACTTT.

The chain recombines TRBV7-6 with TRBJ1-5, with 7 positions matching TRBD1. V was clipped by 7 bases and J by 0 bases; unmatched bases: 9. CDR3 length: 16 amino acids. Germline CDR1 and CDR2: SGHVS and FNYEAQ. CDR3 nucleotide sequence: TGTGCCAGCACCCCTTATGACAGGGCTAGCAATCAGCCCCAGCATTTT. This translates into CASTPYDRASNQPQHF.

The chain combines TRBV24-1 with TRBJ2-2; TRBD2 matches at 9 bases. The CDR3 length is 16 residues. Trimming cost V 4 bases and J 8 bases; bases outside gene matches: 10. Germline assignment: CDR1 KGHDR and CDR2 SFDVKD. The CDR3 here is CATSEFGTSLNGELFF. The CDR3 DNA is TGTGCCACCAGTGAGTTCGGGACTAGCTTAAATGGGGAGCTGTTTTTT.